The 9 T cell receptor beta chains listed next were all sequenced from one sample in a study of B cell selection in AIRE deficiency. The repertoire was sequenced with immunoSEQ multiplex PCR; TCRdb's copy has only in-frame clones and lacks some. The sample yields about 18,000 clones, around 93% seen once. The regulatory T cell sort gate was CD4+CD25hiCD127low/negative. Sequencing was done on a sample of CD4+CD25+ Tregs sorted from PBMCs. All receptors derive from a human donor in good health.

The gene calls are TRBV27 and TRBJ1-2; 9 bases agree with TRBD1. The V and J ends lost 6 bases and 5 bases, in that order; junction bases with no gene match: 10. This CDR3 is built from 15 residues. Germline lookup yields CDR1 MNHEY and CDR2 SMNVEV (reference sequence). The CDR3 nucleotides are TGTGCCAGCAGATCATCCGGGACAGGGCCGTATGGCTACACCTTC. Amino acids: CASRSSGTGPYGYTF.

The chain is built from TRBV6-1 and TRBJ1-6, with D possibly matching TRBD1 (5 bases). The length of the CDR3 is 13 residues. Trimming stripped 11 bases from V and 9 bases from J, with 17 bases between. Germline V gene lookup returns CDR1 MNHNS and CDR2 SASEGT. The CDR3 sequence: CAATAGMGSPLHF. The CDR3 DNA reads TGTGCCGCGACGGCAGGGATGGGTTCACCCCTCCACTTT.

The chain couples TRBV7-2 to TRBJ2-1, with 7 bases identical to TRBD2. CDR1 and CDR2 from the germline V gene are SGHTA and FQGNSA. With 3 bases clipped from V and 7 bases from J, the junction kept 9 bases outside the gene matches. This CDR3 contains 15 residues. CDR3 loop: CASSLGGPGRNEQFF. In nucleotides, the CDR3 is TGTGCCAGCAGCTTGGGAGGCCCCGGGAGGAATGAGCAGTTCTTC.

The chain employs TRBV5-6 and TRBJ1-4; no clear D gene. V lost 0 bases to trimming and J lost 4 bases, with 7 bases between them. This CDR3 has 14 amino acids. The germline gives CDR1 SGHDT, CDR2 YYEEEE. CDR3 nucleotide sequence: TGTGCCAGCAGCTTGGGACTTAGTAATGAAAAACTGTTTTTT. Amino acids: CASSLGLSNEKLFF.

The chain carries TRBV5-4 and TRBJ2-1, with D maybe TRBD2 (5 bases). V was pared by 0 bases and J by 2 bases, with 9 bases between. This CDR3 has 15 residues. Germline CDR1 is SGHNT and CDR2 is YYREEE (reference sequence). DNA for the CDR3: TGTGCCAGCAGCTTGGGGTCAGCGGCCTACAATGAGCAGTTCTTC. Translated, it gives CASSLGSAAYNEQFF.

The CDR3 sequence is CANKPRPGQRQYEQYF. The CDR3 nucleotides are TGTGCCAACAAACCAAGGCCGGGACAGAGACAGTACGAGCAGTACTTC. The chain employs TRBV7-3 and TRBJ2-7; the match to TRBD1 covers 7 bases. After removal of 10 bases from V and 4 bases from J, the junction contained 19 bases not matched to a gene. This CDR3 has 16 residues. CDR1 is SGHTA and CDR2 is FQGTGA in the germline V gene.

The chain combines TRBV5-4 with TRBJ1-2; D perhaps matches TRBD1 (6 bases). Germline V gene data show CDR1 as SGHNT and CDR2 as YYREEE (reference sequence). This CDR3 spans 15 amino acids. The ends were cut back, 0 bases at V and 6 bases at J, with 15 bases in the middle. CDR3 sequence reads: CASSLGRRGFHGYTF. The CDR3 DNA follows: TGTGCCAGCAGCTTGGGGCGAAGGGGGTTCCATGGCTACACCTTC.

V gene TRBV5-1 combines with J gene TRBJ2-3, with D possibly matching TRBD2 (6 bases). This CDR3 spans 16 amino acids. V lost 3 bases and J 6 bases, leaving 20 bases between the germline ends. CDR1 and CDR2 (germline): SGHRS, YFSETQ. The CDR3 is CASSSVADTYTDTQYF. The CDR3 DNA reads TGCGCCAGCAGCTCAGTAGCGGATACTTACACGGATACGCAGTATTTT.

The chain is built from TRBV7-2 and TRBJ1-2; 7 nucleotides line up with TRBD1. This CDR3 spans 14 amino acids. V was pared by 5 bases and J by 5 bases, with 8 bases of the junction left unmatched. The germline CDR1 and CDR2 sequences are SGHTA and FQGNSA. The CDR3 loop is CASSQGQAGYGYTF. CDR3 nucleotide sequence: TGTGCCAGCAGCCAAGGACAGGCTGGTTATGGCTACACCTTC.